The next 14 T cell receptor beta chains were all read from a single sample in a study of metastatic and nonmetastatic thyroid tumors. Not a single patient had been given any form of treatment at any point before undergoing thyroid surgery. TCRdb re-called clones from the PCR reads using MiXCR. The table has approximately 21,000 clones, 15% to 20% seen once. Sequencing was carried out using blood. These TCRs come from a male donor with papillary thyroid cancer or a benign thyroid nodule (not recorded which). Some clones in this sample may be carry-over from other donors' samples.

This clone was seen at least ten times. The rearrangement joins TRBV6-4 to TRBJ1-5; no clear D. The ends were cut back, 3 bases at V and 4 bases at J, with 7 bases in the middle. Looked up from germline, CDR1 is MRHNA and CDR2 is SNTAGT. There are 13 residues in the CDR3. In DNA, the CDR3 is TGTGCCAGCAGTGAGGGTTGGAATCAGCCCCAGCATTTT. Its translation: CASSEGWNQPQHF.

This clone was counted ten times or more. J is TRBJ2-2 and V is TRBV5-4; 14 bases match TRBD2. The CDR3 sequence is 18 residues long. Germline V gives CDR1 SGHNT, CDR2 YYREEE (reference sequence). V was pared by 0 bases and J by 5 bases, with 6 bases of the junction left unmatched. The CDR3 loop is CASSLGGTSGRGTGELFF. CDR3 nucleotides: TGTGCCAGCAGCTTGGGAGGGACTAGCGGGAGAGGGACCGGGGAGCTGTTTTTT.

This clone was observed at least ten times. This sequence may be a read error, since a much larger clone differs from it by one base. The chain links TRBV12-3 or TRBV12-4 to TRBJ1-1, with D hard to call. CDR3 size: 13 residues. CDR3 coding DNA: TGTGCCGGCAGTTTTCGGGGTAACACTGAAGCTTTCTTT. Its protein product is CAGSFRGNTEAFF.

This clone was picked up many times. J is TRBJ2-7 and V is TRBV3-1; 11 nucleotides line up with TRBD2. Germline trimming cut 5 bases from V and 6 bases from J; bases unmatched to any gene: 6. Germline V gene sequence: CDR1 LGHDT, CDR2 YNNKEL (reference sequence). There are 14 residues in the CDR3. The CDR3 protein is CASSATSGSSEQYF. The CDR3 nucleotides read TGTGCCAGCAGCGCAACTAGCGGGAGTAGCGAGCAGTACTTC.

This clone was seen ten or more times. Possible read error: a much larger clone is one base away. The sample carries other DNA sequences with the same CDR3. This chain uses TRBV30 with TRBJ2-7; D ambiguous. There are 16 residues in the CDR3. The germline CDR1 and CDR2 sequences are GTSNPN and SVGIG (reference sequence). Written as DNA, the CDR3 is TGTGCTTGGAGTGTACCCCTCCCGGGCAGCTCCTACGAGCAGTACTTC. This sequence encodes CAWSVPLPGSSYEQYF. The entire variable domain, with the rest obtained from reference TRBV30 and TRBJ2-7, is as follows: SQTIHQWPATLVQPVGSPLSLECTVEGTSNPNLYWYRQAAGRGLQLLFYSVGIGQISSEVPQNLSASRPQDRQFILSSKKLLLSDSGFYLCAWSVPLPGSSYEQYFGPGTRLTVT.

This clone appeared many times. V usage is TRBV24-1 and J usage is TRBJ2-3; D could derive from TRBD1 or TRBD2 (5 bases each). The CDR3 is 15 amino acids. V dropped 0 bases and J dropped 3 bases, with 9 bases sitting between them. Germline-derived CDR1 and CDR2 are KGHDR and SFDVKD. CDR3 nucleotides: TGTGCCACCAGTGATTTGCAGGGAGATACAGATACGCAGTATTTT. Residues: CATSDLQGDTDTQYF.

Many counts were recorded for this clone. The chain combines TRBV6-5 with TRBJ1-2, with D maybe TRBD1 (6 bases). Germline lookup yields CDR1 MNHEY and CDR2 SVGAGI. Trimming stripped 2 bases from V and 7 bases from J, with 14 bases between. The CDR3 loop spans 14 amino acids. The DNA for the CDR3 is TGTGCCAGCAGTTACCGGAACAGGGTGCCTGGCTACACCTTC. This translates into CASSYRNRVPGYTF.

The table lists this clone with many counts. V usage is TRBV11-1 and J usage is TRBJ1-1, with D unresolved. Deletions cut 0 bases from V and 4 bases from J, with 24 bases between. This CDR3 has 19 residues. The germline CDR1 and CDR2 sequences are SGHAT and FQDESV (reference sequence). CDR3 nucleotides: TGTGCCAGCAGCTTAGCTCCCCAGACCTTTTGGGGTAGGTTCACTGAAGCTTTCTTT. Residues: CASSLAPQTFWGRFTEAFF.

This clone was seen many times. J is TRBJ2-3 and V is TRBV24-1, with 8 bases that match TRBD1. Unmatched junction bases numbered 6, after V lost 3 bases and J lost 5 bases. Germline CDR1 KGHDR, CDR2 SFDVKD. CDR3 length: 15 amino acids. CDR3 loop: CATSDVRGRGDTQYF. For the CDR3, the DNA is TGTGCCACCAGTGATGTCAGGGGGCGTGGAGATACGCAGTATTTT.

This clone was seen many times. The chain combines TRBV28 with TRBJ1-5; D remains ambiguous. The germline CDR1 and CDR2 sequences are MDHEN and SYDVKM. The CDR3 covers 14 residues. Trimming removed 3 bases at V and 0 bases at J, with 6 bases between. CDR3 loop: CASSLRISNQPQHF. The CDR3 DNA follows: TGTGCCAGCAGTTTGAGGATTAGCAATCAGCCCCAGCATTTT.

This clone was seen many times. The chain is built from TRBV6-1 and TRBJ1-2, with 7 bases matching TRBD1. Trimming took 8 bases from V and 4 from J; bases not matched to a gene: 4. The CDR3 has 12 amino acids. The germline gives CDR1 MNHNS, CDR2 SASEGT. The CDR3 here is CASGDSIYGYTF. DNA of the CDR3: TGTGCCAGCGGGGACAGTATCTATGGCTACACCTTC.

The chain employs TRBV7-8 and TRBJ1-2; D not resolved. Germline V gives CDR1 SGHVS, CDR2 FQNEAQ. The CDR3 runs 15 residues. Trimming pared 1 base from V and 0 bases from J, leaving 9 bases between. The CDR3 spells CASSLGGASNYGYTF. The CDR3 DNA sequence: TGTGCCAGCAGCTTAGGCGGCGCTTCTAACTATGGCTACACCTTC.

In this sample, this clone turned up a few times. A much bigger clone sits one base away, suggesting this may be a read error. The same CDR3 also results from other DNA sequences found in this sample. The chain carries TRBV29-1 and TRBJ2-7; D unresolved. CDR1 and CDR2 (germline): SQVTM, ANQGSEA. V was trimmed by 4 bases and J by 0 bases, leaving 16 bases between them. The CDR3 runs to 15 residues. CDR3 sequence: CSVVLPAHTSYEQYF. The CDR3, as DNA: TGCAGCGTTGTCCTCCCAGCTCACACCTCCTACGAGCAGTACTTC.

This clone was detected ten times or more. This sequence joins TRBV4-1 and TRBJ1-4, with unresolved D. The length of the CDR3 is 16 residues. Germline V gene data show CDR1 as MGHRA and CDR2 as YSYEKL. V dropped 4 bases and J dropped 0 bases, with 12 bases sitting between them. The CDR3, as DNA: TGCGCCAGCAGCCTCCATCCGCAAGCAACTAATGAAAAACTGTTTTTT. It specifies CASSLHPQATNEKLFF.